This TCR beta chain appears in the sequencing data of a study of CXCR3-negative and CXCR3-positive naive CD8 T cells. Per CD8+ T cell subset, triplicate sorts of fewer than 350,000 cells each were done. The libraries of TRB cDNA were prepared using 5' RACE with UMI labels. TCRdb reanalyzed the 5' RACE reads and collapses them to one entry per CDR3 protein, without DNA. This listing includes about 56,000 distinct CDR3 sequences. Study-wide results and limits: Whereas both naive subsets had comparably high diversity, memory CD8+ cells had much lower diversity. Because surface CD5 did not distinguish the naive subsets, TCR strength was inferred from TRB CDR3 properties. Memory cells differed in TRBV-TRBJ usage, but naive CXCR3-negative and CXCR3-positive cells had similar usage.

As for this clonotype: Its matching antigen is unknown.

Germline CDR1 SGHNT, CDR2 YENEEA. This CDR3 has 14 amino acids. The sequence was obtained from a human donor in good health. Some clones in this sample may be carry-over from other donors' samples. The chain employs TRBV11-3 and TRBJ2-5; TCRdb names TRBD2, which stays unverified in the absence of DNA. Material for sequencing was memory CD8+ T cells from blood. The CDR3 sequence: CASSSRTRQETQYF.